The rows below give T cell receptor beta chains drawn from one sample of a study of cytomegalovirus exposure and HLA in healthy donors. The method was immunoSEQ multiplex PCR; TCRdb's version includes in-frame clones alone and lacks a portion of them. The profile shows over 130,000 clones, more than 75% of them singletons. The material sequenced was PBMCs. Receptors were obtained from a woman aged 40 to 49 in good health and CMV-seropositive. Both conserved end residues are part of each CDR3. Fields, in order: V gene, J gene, CDR3 protein.

v_gene: TRBV5-1
j_gene: TRBJ2-3
CDR3aa: CASSLPSGSADTQYF

v_gene: TRBV9
j_gene: TRBJ2-3
CDR3aa: CASSKTIRDYRTDTQYF

v_gene: TRBV6-6
j_gene: TRBJ1-1
CDR3aa: CASLALENTEAFF

v_gene: TRBV27
j_gene: TRBJ2-3
CDR3aa: CASLKDTQYF

v_gene: TRBV2
j_gene: TRBJ1-1
CDR3aa: CARSGGYTEAFF

v_gene: TRBV5-8
j_gene: TRBJ2-1
CDR3aa: CASGELSSYNEQFF

v_gene: TRBV14
j_gene: TRBJ1-2
CDR3aa: CASSQDPGELKRYTF

v_gene: TRBV27
j_gene: TRBJ1-5
CDR3aa: CASSLVAGGQPQHF

v_gene: TRBV5-1
j_gene: TRBJ2-1
CDR3aa: CASSIPSGTSGSSSYNEQFF

v_gene: TRBV6-5
j_gene: TRBJ2-7
CDR3aa: CASSPRGRTAYEQYF

v_gene: TRBV7-9
j_gene: TRBJ2-5
CDR3aa: CASSTGLAQETQYF

v_gene: TRBV11-2
j_gene: TRBJ2-3
CDR3aa: CASSSVAGSTDTQYF

v_gene: TRBV27
j_gene: TRBJ2-1
CDR3aa: CASSLERRDNEQFF

v_gene: TRBV11-1
j_gene: TRBJ2-7
CDR3aa: CASSSREGGVLEQYF

v_gene: TRBV6-1
j_gene: TRBJ2-3
CDR3aa: CASTRLAGETDTQYF

v_gene: TRBV5-1
j_gene: TRBJ2-2
CDR3aa: CASSLPTGTGELFF

v_gene: TRBV11-3
j_gene: TRBJ2-7
CDR3aa: CASSLERLGLAGTYEQYF

v_gene: TRBV6-4
j_gene: TRBJ2-7
CDR3aa: CALMGGPAWMNF

v_gene: TRBV6-6
j_gene: TRBJ2-1
CDR3aa: CASSYSTSNYNEQFF

v_gene: TRBV18
j_gene: TRBJ2-3
CDR3aa: CASSPLRERTDTQYF

v_gene: TRBV6-5
j_gene: TRBJ2-6
CDR3aa: CASSTTASGANVLTF

v_gene: TRBV9
j_gene: TRBJ2-7
CDR3aa: CASSTDRGSEQYF

v_gene: TRBV9
j_gene: TRBJ2-3
CDR3aa: CASSVVRTDTQYF

v_gene: TRBV4-2
j_gene: TRBJ2-1
CDR3aa: CASSQFKGGPYNEQFF

v_gene: TRBV19
j_gene: TRBJ2-3
CDR3aa: CASSFTGAADTQYF

v_gene: TRBV14
j_gene: TRBJ1-4
CDR3aa: CASSQYRVGQANEKLFF

v_gene: TRBV19
j_gene: TRBJ2-3
CDR3aa: CASSPPYWGEGHKDTQYF

v_gene: TRBV4-1
j_gene: TRBJ2-5
CDR3aa: CASSHGLADQETQYF

v_gene: TRBV28
j_gene: TRBJ2-3
CDR3aa: CASRGRGTDTQYF

v_gene: TRBV5-6
j_gene: TRBJ2-6
CDR3aa: CASGLVSGLVSGANVLTF

v_gene: TRBV29-1
j_gene: TRBJ1-1
CDR3aa: CSSSQWGAEAFF

v_gene: TRBV5-1
j_gene: TRBJ1-1
CDR3aa: CASSLEGVNTEAFF

v_gene: TRBV28
j_gene: TRBJ1-5
CDR3aa: CASSLVANPGQPQHF

v_gene: TRBV25-1
j_gene: TRBJ1-2
CDR3aa: CASSDPGTADGYTF

v_gene: TRBV5-1
j_gene: TRBJ2-7
CDR3aa: CASSTETGPYEQYF

v_gene: TRBV5-1
j_gene: -
CDR3aa: CASSFSAGGPYEQYF

v_gene: TRBV5-5
j_gene: TRBJ2-7
CDR3aa: CASSFATGGLGGYEQYF

v_gene: TRBV5-1
j_gene: TRBJ2-2
CDR3aa: CVSSLGDRGFDTGELFF

v_gene: TRBV5-1
j_gene: TRBJ2-3
CDR3aa: CASSLGRATDTQYF

v_gene: TRBV5-4
j_gene: TRBJ2-3
CDR3aa: CASSLAGRVTDTQYF

v_gene: TRBV5-6
j_gene: TRBJ2-7
CDR3aa: CASSLAPGQDPYEQYF

v_gene: TRBV18
j_gene: TRBJ1-1
CDR3aa: CASSPPTEREAFF

v_gene: TRBV7-2
j_gene: TRBJ2-1
CDR3aa: CASSFSGRDNEQFF

v_gene: TRBV6-1
j_gene: TRBJ2-3
CDR3aa: CASSEAPTSGSADTQYF

v_gene: TRBV6-5
j_gene: -
CDR3aa: CASSYLGEGSSYEQYF

v_gene: TRBV28
j_gene: TRBJ1-4
CDR3aa: CASTPAGREKLFF

v_gene: TRBV2
j_gene: TRBJ2-3
CDR3aa: CASMGGTTVGF

v_gene: TRBV5-4
j_gene: TRBJ1-1
CDR3aa: CASRPQSGTDPLGAFF

v_gene: TRBV6-5
j_gene: TRBJ2-4
CDR3aa: CASSLQGLGKNIQYF

v_gene: TRBV5-1
j_gene: TRBJ2-3
CDR3aa: CASSWAGLPTDTQYF

v_gene: TRBV6-5
j_gene: TRBJ2-7
CDR3aa: CASSYQALSYEQYF

v_gene: TRBV7-3
j_gene: TRBJ2-5
CDR3aa: CASSLTGRQETQYF

v_gene: TRBV7-3
j_gene: TRBJ2-5
CDR3aa: CASSPGAGETQYF

v_gene: TRBV6-1
j_gene: TRBJ2-7
CDR3aa: CASSLGGFYEQYF